The source of this T cell receptor (beta chain) is a study of T cell changes during pregnancy in multiple sclerosis (dated by TCRdb to between 2018 and 2020). With regard to the full study: Changes in the T cell repertoire over the course of pregnancy were examined in this study in women with multiple sclerosis.

Via the germline V gene, CDR1 is ENHRY and CDR2 SYGVKD. V gives up 2 bases and J gives up 4 bases, and the segment between their germline ends measures 6 bases. Measured from the cysteine to the phenylalanine, the CDR3 is 13 residues long. Kept here is only the CDR3 DNA, which spans 39 bases and is read in frame from base 1. The method behind the library was the immunoSEQ multiplex PCR assay. This immuneACCESS table, as held by TCRdb, lists in-frame sequences with V and J called but not all clones. Of the missing ones, under half trace to an unresolved V gene in checked studies; the others have no known cause. This sample holds about 41,000 clones; 90% to 95% were observed only once. Clones ranked in the top ten supply 6.5% to 7.5% of the sample. This clone appeared a single time. There is no known antigen for this receptor. The input lacks base qualities; no much larger clone sits a single base away.

The chain is made from TRBV10-3 and TRBJ2-1, with no reliable assignment of the D segment. The material sequenced was CD8+ T cells from peripheral blood mononuclear cells, taken in the third trimester of pregnancy. The receptor was derived from a female donor with multiple sclerosis, enrolled in a pregnancy study. The CDR3 here reads CAISEAGYNEQFF. The nucleotides read TGTGCCATCAGTGAGGCAGGTTACAATGAGCAGTTCTTC.